A single TCR beta chain is shown here with its context. The antigen it binds to is not known. Per-base qualities were not stored, and no clone one base away is much larger. This specimen belongs to a study of T cell changes during pregnancy in multiple sclerosis (dated by TCRdb to between 2018 and 2020). About the study as a whole: The study looked at changes in the T cell repertoire across pregnancy in women with multiple sclerosis.

Libraries were made using the immunoSEQ multiplex PCR assay. This is the immuneACCESS table as TCRdb keeps it, with only in-frame sequences that have V and J called. A part of the clones is gone; compared with another copy, unresolved V genes explain less than half, and the rest is unexplained. Present in this sample are 35,000 to 55,000 clones, approximately 92% of which were seen just once. In total, the top ten clones hold under 1.5% of the sample. The germline V and J ends show losses of 3 bases and 6 bases respectively, and no gene match explains 7 bases of the junction. The germline V gene encodes CDR1 MNHEY and CDR2 SMNVEV (reference sequence). The CDR3, cysteine through phenylalanine, is 15 amino acids long. Only CDR3 DNA remains: 45 bases, in frame from the first base.

The rearranged segments are TRBV27 and TRBJ2-2; TRBD2 agrees with 7 junctional bases. The sequenced sample was peripheral blood. This receptor was identified in a female donor with multiple sclerosis, enrolled in a pregnancy study. The sequence in DNA is TGTGCCAGCAGTTTTCGCGGGAGTAATGCCGGGGAGCTGTTTTTT. Its coded protein is CASSFRGSNAGELFF.